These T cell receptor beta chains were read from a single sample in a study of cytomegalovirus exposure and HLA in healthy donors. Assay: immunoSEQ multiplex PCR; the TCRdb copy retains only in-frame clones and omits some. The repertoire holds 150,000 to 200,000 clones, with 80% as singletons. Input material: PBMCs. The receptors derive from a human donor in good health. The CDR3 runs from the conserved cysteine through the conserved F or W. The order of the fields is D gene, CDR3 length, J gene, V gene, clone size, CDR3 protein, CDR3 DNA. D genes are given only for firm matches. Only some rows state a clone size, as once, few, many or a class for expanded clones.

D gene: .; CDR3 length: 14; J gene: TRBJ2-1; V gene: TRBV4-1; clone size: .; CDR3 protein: CASSYDSTLNEQFF; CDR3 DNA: TGCGCCAGCAGCTACGACAGTACGCTCAATGAGCAGTTCTTC
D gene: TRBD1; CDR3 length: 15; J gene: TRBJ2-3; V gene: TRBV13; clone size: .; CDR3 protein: CASSLEGGRVDTQYF; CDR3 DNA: TGTGCCAGCAGCCTAGAAGGGGGCAGGGTCGATACGCAGTATTTT
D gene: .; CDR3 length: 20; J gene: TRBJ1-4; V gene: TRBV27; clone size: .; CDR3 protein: CASSRKVYRGVGATNEKLFF; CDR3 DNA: TGTGCCAGCAGCCGAAAGGTCTATAGGGGTGTTGGAGCAACTAATGAAAAACTGTTTTTT
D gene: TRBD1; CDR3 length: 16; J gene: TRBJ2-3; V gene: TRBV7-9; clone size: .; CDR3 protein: CASSLGEGQFTDTQYF; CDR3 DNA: TGTGCCAGCAGCTTAGGCGAGGGACAGTTCACAGATACGCAGTATTTT
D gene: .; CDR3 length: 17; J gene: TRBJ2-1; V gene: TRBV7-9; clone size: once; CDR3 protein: CASSLSGGSVSYNEQFF; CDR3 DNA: TGTGCCAGCAGCTTATCAGGGGGGTCGGTTTCCTACAATGAGCAGTTCTTC
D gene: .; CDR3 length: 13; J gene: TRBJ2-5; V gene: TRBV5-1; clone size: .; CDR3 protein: CASSSTGQETQYF; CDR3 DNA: TGCGCCAGCAGCTCGACAGGACAAGAGACCCAGTACTTC
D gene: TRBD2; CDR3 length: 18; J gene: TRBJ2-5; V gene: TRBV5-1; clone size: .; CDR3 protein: CASSPHSGGITLQETQYF; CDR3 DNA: TGCGCCAGCAGCCCCCATTCGGGGGGGATAACGCTTCAAGAGACCCAGTACTTC
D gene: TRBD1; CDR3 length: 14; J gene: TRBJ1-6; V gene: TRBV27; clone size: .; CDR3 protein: CASRQGAGNSPLHF; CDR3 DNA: TGTGCCAGCAGACAGGGGGCTGGGAATTCACCCCTCCACTTT
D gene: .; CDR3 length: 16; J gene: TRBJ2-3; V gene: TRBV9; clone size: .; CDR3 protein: CASSVRAGSSTDTQYF; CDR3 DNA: TGTGCCAGCAGCGTAAGGGCGGGGAGTAGTACAGATACGCAGTATTTT
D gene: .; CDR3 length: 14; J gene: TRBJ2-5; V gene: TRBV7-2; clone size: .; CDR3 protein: CASSLDTSGETQYF; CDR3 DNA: TGTGCCAGCAGCTTAGATACTAGTGGAGAGACCCAGTACTTC
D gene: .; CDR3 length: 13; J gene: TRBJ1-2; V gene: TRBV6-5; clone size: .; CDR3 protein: CASSYSAYSGYTF; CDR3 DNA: TGTGCCAGCAGTTACTCCGCGTACAGTGGCTACACCTTC
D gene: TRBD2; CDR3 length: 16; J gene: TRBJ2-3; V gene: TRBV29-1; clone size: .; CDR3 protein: CSTRASGGASTDTQYF; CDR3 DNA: TGCAGCACTAGGGCTAGCGGGGGGGCGAGCACAGATACGCAGTATTTT
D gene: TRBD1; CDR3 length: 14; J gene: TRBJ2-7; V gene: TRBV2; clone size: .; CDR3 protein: CASSWDRGFYEQYF; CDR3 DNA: TGTGCCAGCAGTTGGGACAGGGGCTTCTACGAGCAGTACTTC
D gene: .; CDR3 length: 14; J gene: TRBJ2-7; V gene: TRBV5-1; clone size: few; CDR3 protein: CASSWATASYEQYF; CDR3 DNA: TGCGCCAGCAGCTGGGCAACCGCTTCCTACGAGCAGTACTTC
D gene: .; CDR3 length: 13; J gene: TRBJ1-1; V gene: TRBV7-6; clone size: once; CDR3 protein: CASSSSISTEAFF; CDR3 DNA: TGTGCCAGCAGCTCCTCAATCAGCACTGAAGCTTTCTTT
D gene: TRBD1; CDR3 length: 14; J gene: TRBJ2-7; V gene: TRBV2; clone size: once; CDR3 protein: CASTPGQSSYEQYF; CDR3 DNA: TGTGCCAGTACACCGGGACAGAGCTCCTACGAGCAGTACTTC
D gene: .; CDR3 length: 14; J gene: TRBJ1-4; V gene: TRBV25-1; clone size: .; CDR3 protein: CASSPTAGKEKLFF; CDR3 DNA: TGTGCCAGCAGCCCGACAGCGGGTAAGGAAAAACTGTTTTTT
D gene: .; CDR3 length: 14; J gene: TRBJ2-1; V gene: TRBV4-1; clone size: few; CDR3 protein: CASSQGPQGNEQFF; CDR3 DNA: TGCGCCAGCAGCCAAGGCCCTCAGGGCAATGAGCAGTTCTTC
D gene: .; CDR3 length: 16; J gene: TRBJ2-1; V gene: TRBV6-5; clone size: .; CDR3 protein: CASSYLRGSSYNEQFF; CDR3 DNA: TGTGCCAGCAGTTACCTGCGTGGTAGCTCCTACAATGAGCAGTTCTTC
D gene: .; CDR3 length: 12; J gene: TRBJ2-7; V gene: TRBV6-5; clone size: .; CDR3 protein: CASSWAGDEQYF; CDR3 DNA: TGTGCCAGCAGTTGGGCAGGGGACGAGCAGTACTTC
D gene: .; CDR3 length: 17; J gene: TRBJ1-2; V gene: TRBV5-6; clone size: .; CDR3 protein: CASSLVGPKQGRYGYTF; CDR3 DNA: TGTGCCAGCAGCTTGGTGGGCCCGAAACAGGGACGATATGGCTACACCTTC
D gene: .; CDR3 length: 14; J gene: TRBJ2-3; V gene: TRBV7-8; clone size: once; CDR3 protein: CASSLWSVTDTQYF; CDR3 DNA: TGTGCCAGCAGCTTATGGAGCGTCACAGATACGCAGTATTTT
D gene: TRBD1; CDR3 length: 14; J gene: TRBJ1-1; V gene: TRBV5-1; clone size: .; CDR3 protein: CASSLDRQGGEAFF; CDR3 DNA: TGCGCCAGCAGCTTGGACAGACAGGGTGGTGAAGCTTTCTTT
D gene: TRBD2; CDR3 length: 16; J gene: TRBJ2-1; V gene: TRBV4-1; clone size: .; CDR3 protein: CASSYSGTSVYNEQFF; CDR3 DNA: TGCGCCAGCAGCTACTCCGGGACTAGCGTTTACAATGAGCAGTTCTTC
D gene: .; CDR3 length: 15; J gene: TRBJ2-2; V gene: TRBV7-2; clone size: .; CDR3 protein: CASSLDRNWGGELFF; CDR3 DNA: TGTGCCAGCAGCTTAGACAGGAATTGGGGCGGGGAGCTGTTTTTT
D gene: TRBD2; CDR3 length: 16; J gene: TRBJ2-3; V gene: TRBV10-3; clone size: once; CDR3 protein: CAISYSSGGNTDTQYF; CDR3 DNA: TGTGCCATCAGTTACTCTAGCGGGGGGAACACAGATACGCAGTATTTT
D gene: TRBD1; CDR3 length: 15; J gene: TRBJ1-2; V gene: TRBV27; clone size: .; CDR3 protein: CASSFARGPNYGYTF; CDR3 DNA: TGTGCCAGCAGTTTTGCGAGGGGGCCAAACTATGGCTACACCTTC